A single sample is the source of the 5 T cell receptor beta chains below, sequenced in a study of breast tumors, draining lymph nodes, adjacent tissues. One entry per CDR3 protein results from TCRdb running MiXCR on the multiplex PCR reads. The table records about 130,000 distinct CDR3 sequences, around 20% of them present only once. The lymph nodes were axillary draining lymph nodes from breast cancer patients. Sequencing input: axillary lymph node tissue. The source is a female donor with breast cancer. Some clones in this sample may be carry-over from other donors' samples.

The genes are TRBV13 and TRBJ1-5, with 9 bases fitting TRBD1. The CDR3 is made up of 14 amino acids. From germline, CDR1 is PRHDT and CDR2 FYEKMQ (reference sequence). Trimming took 0 bases from V and 6 from J; bases not matched to a gene: 0. CDR3 region: CASSLGTGGQPQHF. The CDR3, as DNA: TGTGCCAGCAGCTTAGGGACAGGGGGTCAGCCCCAGCATTTT.

There are many counts of this clonotype. The V and J genes are TRBV7-9 and TRBJ2-1, with D perhaps matching TRBD2 (6 bases). The germline CDR1 and CDR2 sequences are SEHNR and FQNEAQ (reference sequence). The CDR3 length is 15 residues. The V end was cut by 1 base, the J end by 4 bases, with 11 bases between. CDR3 sequence (DNA): TGTGCCAGCAGCTTAGGTTTAGCGGTTTACAATGAGCAGTTCTTC. As protein: CASSLGLAVYNEQFF.

Notes on this clonotype: Because the CDR3 is missing its conserved closing phenylalanine or tryptophan, this is likely a read error. The chain has TRBV30 and TRBJ1-5; a possible D gene is TRBD1 (5 bases). Germline CDR1 reads GTSNPN; CDR2 reads SVGIG (reference sequence). Trimming removed 1 base from V and 4 bases from J, with 11 bases in between. CDR3 length: 14 amino acids. In nucleotides, the CDR3 is TGTGCCTGGAGTGCGGGACGGAATAATCAGCCCCAGCATCTT. Protein product: CAWSAGRNNQPQHL.

This clonotype was detected ten times or more. The genes are TRBV20-1 and TRBJ2-5; possibly TRBD1 for D (5 bases). The ends were cut back, 1 base at V and 2 bases at J, with 14 bases in the middle. The CDR3 loop spans 15 amino acids. Germline lookup yields CDR1 DFQATT and CDR2 SNEGSKA (reference sequence). In nucleotides, the CDR3 is TGCAGTGCTAGAGGCCTGGCGGCAGGGCAAGAGACCCAGTACTTC. Translating it yields CSARGLAAGQETQYF.

This clonotype showed up many times. The chain is built from TRBV7-8 and TRBJ1-4; D is undetermined. V was shortened by 1 base and J by 4 bases, with 10 bases between the two germline ends. Per the germline V gene, CDR1 is SGHVS and CDR2 is FQNEAQ. The CDR3 is 15 residues long. Written as DNA, the CDR3 is TGTGCCAGCAGCTTAGGCCCGACCCTTAATGAAAAACTGTTTTTT. Protein: CASSLGPTLNEKLFF.